This is a list of T cell receptor beta chains from one sample in a study of T cell repertoires in cytomegalovirus infection. TCRdb itself ran the reads through MiXCR, one entry per CDR3 protein. Of under 250,000 distinct CDR3 sequences detected, 6% to 8% appear once; the ten largest clones hold under 7%. Sequences were obtained from PBMCs. The receptors shown here come from a human donor in good health (CMV status not recorded). Some clones in this sample may be carry-over from other donors' samples. The CDR3 runs from the conserved cysteine through the conserved F or W. A D gene is named only where the DNA matches it firmly. Sizes are listed as once, few, many or a size class.

DNA: TGTGCCAGCAGTCCCCAAACAGGGGGGAAAAACATTCAGTACTTC
CDR3: CASSPQTGGKNIQYF
J: TRBJ2-4
size: many
D: TRBD1
V: TRBV28

DNA: TGTGCCAGCACACCAATCCGGGGCGGGGGTAGCCCCTACGAGCAGTACTTC
CDR3: CASTPIRGGGSPYEQYF
J: TRBJ2-7
size: many
D: TRBD2
V: TRBV6-1

DNA: TGTGCCAGCACTTCTCAGATGAACACTGAAGCTTTCTTT
CDR3: CASTSQMNTEAFF
J: TRBJ1-1
size: many
D: -
V: TRBV28

DNA: TGTGCCAGCAGTTTATCCGTCGGGGGAAATCAGCCCCAGCATTTT
CDR3: CASSLSVGGNQPQHF
J: TRBJ1-5
size: many
D: -
V: TRBV27

DNA: TGTGCCAGCAGCTTAGCAAGCGACAGCTACGAGCAGTACTTC
CDR3: CASSLASDSYEQYF
J: TRBJ2-7
size: many
D: -
V: TRBV7-7

DNA: TGCAGTGCTAGTAATCGGCTAGCGGGGGGGCCGGTCCTCCAAGAGACCCAGTACTTC
CDR3: CSASNRLAGGPVLQETQYF
J: TRBJ2-5
size: many
D: TRBD2
V: TRBV20-1

DNA: TGTGCCAGCAGCTTAGAGCTGGCGGAGCAGTACTTC
CDR3: CASSLELAEQYF
J: TRBJ2-7
size: many
D: -
V: TRBV7-2

DNA: TGTGCCAGCAGCCTCTCCGTTGGGGCCAACACTGAAGCTTTCTTT
CDR3: CASSLSVGANTEAFF
J: TRBJ1-1
size: many
D: -
V: TRBV7-2

DNA: TGTGCCAGCAGTTCAGCCCAAGAGACCCAGTACTTC
CDR3: CASSSAQETQYF
J: TRBJ2-5
size: many
D: -
V: TRBV28

DNA: TGTGCCAGCAGAAGTGGAGACCAAGAGACCCAGTACTTC
CDR3: CASRSGDQETQYF
J: TRBJ2-5
size: many
D: -
V: TRBV6-2/TRBV6-3

DNA: TGCGCCAGCAGCTTGCAGGACAGAGCCTACAATGAGCAGTTCTTC
CDR3: CASSLQDRAYNEQFF
J: TRBJ2-1
size: few
D: -
V: TRBV5-1

DNA: TGTGCCAGTAGTGCGGGGACACTAATGAGGGAGCAGTTCTTC
CDR3: CASSAGTLMREQFF
J: TRBJ2-1
size: many
D: -
V: TRBV19

DNA: TGTGCCAGCAGCTTAGCGAATAGGGCGGGGGGGATTTACAATGAGCAGTTCTTC
CDR3: CASSLANRAGGIYNEQFF
J: TRBJ2-1
size: many
D: TRBD2
V: TRBV7-9

DNA: TGTGCCAGCACCGAGAGAGGAAGAAAAGAGACCCAGTACTTC
CDR3: CASTERGRKETQYF
J: TRBJ2-5
size: many
D: -
V: TRBV7-2

DNA: TGTGCCAGCAATAACCTGGACAGGGCTGCGTTCTTC
CDR3: CASNNLDRAAFF
J: TRBJ2-1
size: many
D: TRBD1
V: TRBV28

DNA: TGTGCCAGCAGTTCCCGGGACCTTAACAATGAGCAGTTCTTC
CDR3: CASSSRDLNNEQFF
J: TRBJ2-1
size: many
D: -
V: TRBV12-3/TRBV12-4

DNA: TGTGCCATCAGTGAGTCCTACAGGGGTAGCGAAAAACTGTTTTTT
CDR3: CAISESYRGSEKLFF
J: TRBJ1-4
size: many
D: TRBD1
V: TRBV10-3